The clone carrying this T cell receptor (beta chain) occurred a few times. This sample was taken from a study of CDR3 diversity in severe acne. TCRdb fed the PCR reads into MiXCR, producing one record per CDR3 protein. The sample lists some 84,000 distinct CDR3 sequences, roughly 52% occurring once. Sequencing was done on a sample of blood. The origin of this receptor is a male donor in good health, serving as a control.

The CDR3 loop is CASIDRSTNEKLFF. CDR3 coding DNA: TGTGCCAGCATTGACAGATCAACTAATGAAAAACTGTTTTTT. The rearrangement uses TRBV2 and TRBJ1-4, with D tentatively TRBD1 (5 bases). CDR3 length: 14 residues. Trimming took off 7 bases at V and 0 bases at J, with 9 bases between the two ends. From germline, CDR1 is SNHLY and CDR2 FYNNEI.